Listed below are T cell receptor beta chains from one sample, sequenced in a study of blood T cells in healthy people across ages. One entry per CDR3 protein, called by TCRdb with MiXCR from the 5' RACE reads. The sample has approximately 1,700,000 distinct CDR3 sequences, about 39% seen once. The sample was blood. These TCRs come from a human donor in good health. Each CDR3 is given with its conserved first and last residue.

j_call v_call cdr3_length cdr3_aa
TRBJ1-2 TRBV15 12 CATSRDVGGYTF
TRBJ1-1 TRBV5-1 14 CASSWGPMNTEAFF
TRBJ2-3 TRBV6-5 15 CASSYIAGIADTQYF
TRBJ1-2 TRBV6-2/TRBV6-3 13 CASSYLSGYGYTF
TRBJ2-2 TRBV11-1 16 CASRPNRGSGTGELFF
TRBJ2-7 TRBV7-6 14 CASSLGTEGYEQYF
TRBJ2-2 TRBV5-6 16 CASSFYGTGNTGELFF
TRBJ2-5 TRBV5-1 16 CASSTTVGGQGETQYF
TRBJ1-2 TRBV6-6 12 CASSYDRSGYTF
TRBJ1-2 TRBV7-9 11 CASSSMYGYTF
TRBJ2-1 TRBV2 13 CASSVTSGGEQFF
TRBJ2-1 TRBV7-3 15 CASSLAGGLANEQFF
TRBJ2-7 TRBV7-7 14 CASSLSEGAYGQYF
TRBJ2-1 TRBV11-2 16 CASSLSSGTGGDEQFF
TRBJ2-1 TRBV19 11 CASSMTDEQFF
TRBJ2-1 TRBV20-1 15 CSVGDRVGSYNEQFF
TRBJ2-1 TRBV13 17 CASSSGLATSSYNEQFF
TRBJ2-1 TRBV7-3 14 CASSLRQGRGEQFF
TRBJ2-7 TRBV6-2/TRBV6-3 14 CASSATGGPYEQYF
TRBJ1-1 TRBV29-1 13 CSVGPGRETEAFF
TRBJ2-7 TRBV9 14 CASSVGAGDGEQYF
TRBJ2-1 TRBV4-1 17 CASSQEAKGPPPREQFF
TRBJ2-4 TRBV7-2 13 CASSLRASYIQYF
TRBJ1-2 TRBV20-1 14 CSARETGENYGYTF
TRBJ2-3 TRBV6-2/TRBV6-3 15 CASRPTGTGTDTQYF
TRBJ2-5 TRBV27 16 CASTDSGGTPLETQYF
TRBJ2-1 TRBV12-3/TRBV12-4 16 CASGSNRRSSYNEQFF
TRBJ2-1 TRBV12-3/TRBV12-4 16 CANSFIGFRLAGEQFF
TRBJ1-4 TRBV12-3/TRBV12-4 16 CASSQGTGVTNEKLFF
TRBJ1-4 TRBV21-1 15 CASSKDRYLNEKLFF
TRBJ2-1 TRBV7-2 15 CASSPDSPLGDEQFF
TRBJ2-3 TRBV10-3 16 CAISEGGAGRADTQYF
TRBJ2-1 TRBV12-3/TRBV12-4 15 CASRRTGGSLIEQFF
TRBJ2-7 TRBV7-2 14 CASSRAGERYEQYF